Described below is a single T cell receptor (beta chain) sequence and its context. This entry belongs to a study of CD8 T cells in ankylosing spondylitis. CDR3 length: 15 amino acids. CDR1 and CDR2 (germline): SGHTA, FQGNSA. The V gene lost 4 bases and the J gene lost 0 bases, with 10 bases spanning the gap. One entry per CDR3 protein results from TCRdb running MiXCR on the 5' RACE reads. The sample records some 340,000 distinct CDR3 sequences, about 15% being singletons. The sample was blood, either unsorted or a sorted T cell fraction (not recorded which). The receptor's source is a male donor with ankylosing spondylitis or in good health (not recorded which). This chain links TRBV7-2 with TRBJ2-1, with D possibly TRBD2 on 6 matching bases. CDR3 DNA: TGTGCCAGCAGCTATCGGCGGGGCTCCTACAATGAGCAGTTCTTC. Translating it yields CASSYRRGSYNEQFF.